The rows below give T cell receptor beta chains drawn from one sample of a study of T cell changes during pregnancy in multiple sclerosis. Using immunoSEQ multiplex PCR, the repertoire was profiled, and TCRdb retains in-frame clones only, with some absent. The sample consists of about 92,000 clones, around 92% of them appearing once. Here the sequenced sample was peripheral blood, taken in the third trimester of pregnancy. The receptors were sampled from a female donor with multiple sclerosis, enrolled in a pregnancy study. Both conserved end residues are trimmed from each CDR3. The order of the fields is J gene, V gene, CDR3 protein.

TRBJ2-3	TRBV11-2	ASSVKQGFTDTQY
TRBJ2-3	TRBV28	ASSLGGGQADTQY
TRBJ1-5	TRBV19	ASTGVPNQPQH
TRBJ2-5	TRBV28	ASSPPATSGSFETQY
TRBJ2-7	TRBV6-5	ASRRGSGYEQY
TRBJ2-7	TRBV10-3	AITRQGPLSYEQY
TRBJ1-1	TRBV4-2	ATAGSKNTEAF
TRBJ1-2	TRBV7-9	ASSLETDYGYT
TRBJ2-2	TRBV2	ASIYGGRANTGELF
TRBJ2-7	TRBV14	ASSQDTGLDYYEQY
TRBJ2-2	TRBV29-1	SVSATNTGELF
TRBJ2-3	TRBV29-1	SVVGGRLDTQY
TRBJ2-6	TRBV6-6	ASRGPGGAGANVLT
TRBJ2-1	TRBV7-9	ASSLTSGSANEQF
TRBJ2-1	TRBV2	ASTPRGRDRDNEQF
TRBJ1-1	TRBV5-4	ASSQLNRGPNTEAF
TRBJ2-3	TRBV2	ASGTSGRATTDTQY
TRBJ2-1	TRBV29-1	SGSGRVHDEQF
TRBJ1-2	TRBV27	ASSPTGSIYGYT
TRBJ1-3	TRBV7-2	ASSPGVGISGNTIY
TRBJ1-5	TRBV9	ASSRGRGQPQH
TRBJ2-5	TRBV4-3	ASSPRGGYQETQY
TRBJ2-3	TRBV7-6	ASSLGTSTGTDTQY
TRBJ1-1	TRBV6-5	ASSYNQGLPTEAF
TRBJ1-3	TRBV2	ASSENSGYSGNTIY
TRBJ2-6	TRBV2	ASSEFVLAGGRGANVLT
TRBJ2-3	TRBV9	ASEIGGDSTDTQY
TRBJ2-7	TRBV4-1	ASSQPGTYEQY
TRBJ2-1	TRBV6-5	ASSYRVLPGNEQF
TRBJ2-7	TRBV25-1	ASSADRFSYEQY
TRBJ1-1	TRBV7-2	ASSPGTAGTEAF
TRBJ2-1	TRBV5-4	ASSSNQGARWNEQF
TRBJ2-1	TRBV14	ASSLLTGQANEQF
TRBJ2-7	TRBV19	ASSIRTGSYEQY
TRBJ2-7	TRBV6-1	ASGTGVEQY
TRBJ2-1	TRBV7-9	ASSLAGSYNEQF
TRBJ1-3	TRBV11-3	ASSSGGSGNTIY
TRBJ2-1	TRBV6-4	ASSELAGEHNEQF
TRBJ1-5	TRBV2	ASSSGQVNQPQH
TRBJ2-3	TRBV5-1	ASRWGLAGQPPKDTQY
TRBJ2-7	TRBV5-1	ASSLGQGFYEQY
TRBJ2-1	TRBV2	ASSSGTSGSRF
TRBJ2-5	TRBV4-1	ASSQSRGGGIQETQY
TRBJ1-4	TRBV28	ASSFGEKLF
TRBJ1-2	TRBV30	ASRPGTGYYGYT
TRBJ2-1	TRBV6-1	ASSPRWRDMDEQF
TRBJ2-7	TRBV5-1	ASSFASSQAYEQY
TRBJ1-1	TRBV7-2	ASSLGQGNTEAF
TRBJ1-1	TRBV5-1	ASSLGQGWTEAF
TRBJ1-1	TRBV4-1	ASSQTQGPGGAF
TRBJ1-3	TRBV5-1	ASSLDRAGNTIY
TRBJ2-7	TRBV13	ASSLDPRYEQY
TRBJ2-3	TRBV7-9	ASTLGGFGNTDTQY